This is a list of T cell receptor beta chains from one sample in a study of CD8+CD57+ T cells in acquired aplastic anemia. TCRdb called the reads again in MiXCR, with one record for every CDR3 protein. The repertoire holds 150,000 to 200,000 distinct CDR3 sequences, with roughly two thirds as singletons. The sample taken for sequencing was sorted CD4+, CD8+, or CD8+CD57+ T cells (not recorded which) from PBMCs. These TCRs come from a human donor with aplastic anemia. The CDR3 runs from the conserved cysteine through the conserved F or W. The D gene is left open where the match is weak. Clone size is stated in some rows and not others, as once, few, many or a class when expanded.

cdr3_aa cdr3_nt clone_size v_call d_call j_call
CSVLGQGRTEAFF TGCAGTGTCCTCGGACAGGGACGGACTGAAGCTTTCTTT few TRBV20-1 TRBD1 TRBJ1-1
CSAPPQGGNQPQHF TGCAGTGCTCCGCCTCAGGGAGGCAATCAGCCCCAGCATTTT . TRBV20-1 . TRBJ1-5
CATSGGHTNTEAFF TGTGCCACCAGTGGGGGACACACTAACACTGAAGCTTTCTTT . TRBV24-1 . TRBJ1-1
CATTGSFNEQCF TGTGCCACTACAGGGAGTTTCAACGAGCAGTGCTTC . TRBV2 . TRBJ2-7
CASSFGQGSNQPQHF TGTGCCAGCAGTTTTGGACAGGGGAGCAATCAGCCCCAGCATTTT . TRBV12-3/TRBV12-4 TRBD1 TRBJ1-5
CASSPGRITSGSTDTQYF TGTGCCAGCAGCCCCGGTAGGATCACCAGCGGTAGCACAGATACGCAGTATTTT . TRBV7-7 . TRBJ2-3
CASSLKGHREQYF TGTGCCAGCAGTTTAAAAGGACACCGAGAGCAGTACTTC few TRBV12-3/TRBV12-4 . TRBJ2-7
CASSLGAGSYEQYF TGTGCCAGCAGCTTAGGTGCAGGTTCCTACGAGCAGTACTTC . TRBV7-9 . TRBJ2-7
CASSVGSGLSGANVLTF TGTGCCAGCAGCGTAGGTTCTGGGCTCTCTGGGGCCAACGTCCTGACTTTC . TRBV9 . TRBJ2-6
CASSWTLQETQYF TGTGCCAGCAGCTGGACATTACAAGAGACCCAGTACTTC many TRBV27 . TRBJ2-5
CASSLGRFYEQYF TGTGCCAGCAGCTTGGGCAGGTTTTACGAGCAGTACTTC . TRBV5-8 . TRBJ2-7
CASSAATETQYF TGTGCCAGCAGCGCGGCCACGGAGACCCAGTACTTC . TRBV9 . TRBJ2-5
CARALEGTHYTQYF TGTGCTAGGGCCCTGGAGGGCACACACTATACGCAGTATTTT . TRBV2 . TRBJ2-3
CASRPQGVGELFF TGTGCCAGCAGACCGCAGGGCGTCGGGGAGCTGTTCTTC . TRBV27 . TRBJ2-1
CASSMGQAEQFF TGTGCCAGTAGTATGGGACAGGCAGAGCAGTTCTTC few TRBV19 TRBD1 TRBJ2-1
CASTRDRDTGELFF TGTGCCAGCACTCGGGATAGGGACACCGGGGAGCTGTTTTTT . TRBV2 . TRBJ2-2
CASSSLTGQQYF TGTGCCAGCAGCTCCCTAACAGGGCAGCAGTATTTT . TRBV10-3 . TRBJ2-3
CASRPRDRGYEQYF TGCGCCAGCAGACCTAGGGACAGGGGATACGAGCAGTACTTC few TRBV10-2 TRBD1 TRBJ2-7
CASRDDHRRYGYTF TGTGCCAGCAGGGATGACCATCGTCGCTATGGCTACACCTTC . TRBV7-3 . TRBJ1-2
CASSQDWAFSHTEAFF TGCGCCAGCAGCCAAGATTGGGCCTTTTCGCACACTGAAGCTTTCTTT . TRBV4-3 . TRBJ1-1
CASSLIYAAANTEAFF TGCGCCAGCAGCTTAATTTACGCGGCCGCGAACACTGAAGCTTTCTTT few TRBV5-1 . TRBJ1-1
CSARGAGLGYNEQFF TGCAGTGCTAGAGGGGCGGGGCTGGGCTACAATGAGCAGTTCTTC . TRBV20-1 . TRBJ2-1
CAIPNQTALYFCATSDGATYEQYF . . TRBV15 . TRBJ2-5
CAISGLAGGREQFF TGTGCCATCAGTGGACTAGCGGGGGGCCGTGAGCAGTTCTTC once TRBV10-3 TRBD2 TRBJ2-1
CAISESPSSYQETQYF TGTGCCATCAGTGAGTCGCCTAGCAGCTACCAAGAGACCCAGTACTTC . TRBV6-6 . TRBJ2-5
CATSYTTGELFF TGTGCCACCAGTTATACTACCGGGGAGCTGTTTTTT . TRBV24-1 . TRBJ2-2
CASSPAHGGPGEKLFF TGTGCCAGCAGTCCCGCGCACGGGGGACCGGGGGAAAAACTGTTTTTT many TRBV9 . TRBJ1-4
CASSLGSGANVLTF TGTGCCAGCAGCTTGGGGTCTGGGGCCAACGTCCTGACTTTC few TRBV7-6 . TRBJ2-6
CASKGDRDNSPLHF TGTGCCAGTAAGGGGGACAGGGACAATTCACCCCTCCACTTT . TRBV19 TRBD1 TRBJ1-6
CASSLPGPREEQYF TGTGCCAGCAGCTTACCGGGACCCAGGGAGGAGCAGTACTTC . TRBV5-4 . TRBJ2-7
CATSDSPTGWNEKLFF TGTGCCACCAGTGATTCGCCGACAGGGTGGAATGAAAAACTGTTTTTT . TRBV24-1 TRBD1 TRBJ1-4
CSARPGLKGYTF TGCAGTGCTAGACCTGGGTTGAAGGGCTACACCTTC . TRBV20-1 . TRBJ1-2
CSGGGLYTGELFF TGCAGCGGGGGGGGGCTGTACACCGGGGAGCTGTTTTTT . TRBV29-1 . TRBJ2-2
CASSWVGSYEQYF TGTGCCAGCAGCTGGGTGGGCTCCTACGAGCAGTACTTC . TRBV7-8 . TRBJ2-7
CASSRGSGANVLTF TGTGCCAGCAGCAGGGGCTCTGGGGCCAACGTCCTGACTTTC few TRBV7-3 . TRBJ2-6
CSARELGQGNEQYF TGCAGTGCTAGAGAGCTAGGACAGGGAAACGAGCAGTACTTC . TRBV20-1 TRBD1 TRBJ2-7
CASSPLGYRALDTEAFF TGTGCCAGCAGCCCCCTCGGGTACAGGGCTCTCGACACTGAAGCTTTCTTT . TRBV7-9 . TRBJ1-1
CSARLRGSYEQYF TGCAGTGCTAGATTACGAGGATCCTACGAGCAGTACTTC few TRBV20-1 . TRBJ2-7
CASGPGGNQPQHF TGTGCCAGCGGCCCCGGGGGAAATCAGCCCCAGCATTTT . TRBV7-9 . TRBJ1-5
CAISDRDRVSEQYF TGTGCCATCAGTGACAGGGACAGGGTCTCCGAGCAGTACTTC . TRBV10-3 TRBD1 TRBJ2-7
CASNNWDRVGETQYF TGTGCCAGCAATAATTGGGACAGGGTTGGAGAGACCCAGTACTTC . TRBV7-8 TRBD1 TRBJ2-5
CSVGQQETQYF TGCAGCGTCGGACAGCAAGAGACCCAGTACTTC once TRBV29-1 . TRBJ2-5
CSVEVQVPYEQYF TGCAGCGTTGAAGTCCAGGTCCCCTACGAGCAGTACTTC . TRBV29-1 . TRBJ2-7
CASSGDSSGANVLTF TGTGCCAGCAGTGGGGACAGCTCTGGGGCCAACGTCCTGACTTTC . TRBV6-4 TRBD1 TRBJ2-6
CSARERQMNTEAFF TGCAGTGCTAGAGAGCGACAGATGAACACTGAAGCTTTCTTT few TRBV20-1 . TRBJ1-1
CASSVTGNAFF TGTGCCAGTAGTGTGACAGGGAACGCTTTCTTT few TRBV19 TRBD1 TRBJ1-1